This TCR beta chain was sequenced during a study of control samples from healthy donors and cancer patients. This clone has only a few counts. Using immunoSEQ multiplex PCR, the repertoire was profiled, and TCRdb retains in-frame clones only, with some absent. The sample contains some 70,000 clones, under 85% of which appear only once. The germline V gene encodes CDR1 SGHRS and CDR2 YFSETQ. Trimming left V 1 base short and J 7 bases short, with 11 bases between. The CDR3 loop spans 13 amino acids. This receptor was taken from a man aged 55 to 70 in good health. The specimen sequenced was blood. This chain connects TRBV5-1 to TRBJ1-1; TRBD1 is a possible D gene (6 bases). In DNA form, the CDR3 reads TGCGCCAGCAGCTTGACAGGGACCTATGAAGCTTTCTTT. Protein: CASSLTGTYEAFF.